The subject of this entry is one TCR beta chain. This specimen comes from a study of blood T cell repertoires in COVID-19. Produced via immunoSEQ multiplex PCR; TCRdb's table is partial and in-frame only. Of approximately 100,000 clones listed, around 90% are singletons. This CDR3 contains 17 residues. V lost 4 bases to trimming and J lost 6 bases; unmatched junction nucleotides: 12. Germline V CDR1 and CDR2: SGHNT, YYREEE (reference sequence). Sequenced: peripheral blood. The V call is TRBV5-4, the J call TRBJ1-6, with TRBD1 matching 8 bases. The receptor was isolated from a man aged 45-65 years with acute or convalescent COVID-19. CDR3 nucleotide sequence: TGTGCCAGCAGCGTGGGATTACAGGGGGGCGGTAATTCACCCCTCCACTTT. This sequence encodes CASSVGLQGGGNSPLHF.